Detailed here is one TCR beta chain. This sample was included in a study of blood T cell repertoires in COVID-19. Study summary: Acute-phase and convalescent COVID-19 samples originated in the United States, Italy and Spain. T cells, B-cell-depleted T cells, or PBMCs provided the cDNA or gDNA that served as material.

Seattle cases were enrolled at active infection and followed longitudinally. Using immunoSEQ multiplex PCR, the repertoire was profiled, and TCRdb retains in-frame clones only, with some absent. The sample carries more than 200,000 clones, 84% recorded once. The V and J ends lost 3 bases and 3 bases, in that order; junction bases with no gene match: 10. Germline CDR1 and CDR2: SGHVS and FQNEAQ. CDR3 length: 18 residues. This receptor was obtained from a woman aged 80 or over with COVID-19, enrolled during active disease. Sequenced material: peripheral blood. The V call is TRBV7-8, the J call TRBJ1-3; 11 nucleotides line up with TRBD1. CDR3 region: CASSFGNTGTGGGNTIYF. DNA for the CDR3: TGTGCCAGCAGCTTTGGCAACACCGGGACAGGGGGTGGAAACACCATATATTTT.